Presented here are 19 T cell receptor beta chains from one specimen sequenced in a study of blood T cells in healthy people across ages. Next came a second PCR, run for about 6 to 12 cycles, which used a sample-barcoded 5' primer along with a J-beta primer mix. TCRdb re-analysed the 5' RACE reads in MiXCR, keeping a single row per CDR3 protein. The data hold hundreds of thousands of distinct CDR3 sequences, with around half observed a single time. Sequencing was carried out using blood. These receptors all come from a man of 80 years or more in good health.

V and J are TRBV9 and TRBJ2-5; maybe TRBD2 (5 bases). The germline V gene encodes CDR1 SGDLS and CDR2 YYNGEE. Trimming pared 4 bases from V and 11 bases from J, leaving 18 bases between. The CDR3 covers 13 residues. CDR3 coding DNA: TGTGCCAGCAGCACACGGAGGTGGAATGAGCAGTACTTC. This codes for CASSTRRWNEQYF.

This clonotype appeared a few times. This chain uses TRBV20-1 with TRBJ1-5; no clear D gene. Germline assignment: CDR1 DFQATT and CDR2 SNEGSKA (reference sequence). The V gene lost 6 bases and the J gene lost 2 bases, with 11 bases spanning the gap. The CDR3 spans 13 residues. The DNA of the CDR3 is TGCAGTGCCAGTAGATTCGGCAATCAGCCCCAGCATTTT. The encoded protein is CSASRFGNQPQHF.

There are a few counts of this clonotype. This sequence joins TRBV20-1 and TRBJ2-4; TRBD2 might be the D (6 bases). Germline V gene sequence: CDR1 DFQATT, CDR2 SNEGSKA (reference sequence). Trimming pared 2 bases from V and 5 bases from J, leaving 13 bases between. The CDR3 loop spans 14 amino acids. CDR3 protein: CSARLRESENIQYF. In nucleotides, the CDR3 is TGCAGTGCTAGACTACGGGAGAGCGAAAACATTCAGTACTTC.

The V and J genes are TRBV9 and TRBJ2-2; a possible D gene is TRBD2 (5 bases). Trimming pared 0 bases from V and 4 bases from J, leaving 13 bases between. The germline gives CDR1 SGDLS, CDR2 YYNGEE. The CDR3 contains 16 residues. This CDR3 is CASSVATLASTGELFF. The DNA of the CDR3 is TGTGCCAGCAGCGTAGCTACCCTAGCTAGCACCGGGGAGCTGTTTTTT. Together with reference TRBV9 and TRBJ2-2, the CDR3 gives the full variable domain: DSGVTQTPKHLITATGQRVTLRCSPRSGDLSVYWYQQSLDQGLQFLIQYYNGEERAKGNILERFSAQQFPDLHSELNLSSLELGDSALYFCASSVATLASTGELFFGEGSRLTVL.

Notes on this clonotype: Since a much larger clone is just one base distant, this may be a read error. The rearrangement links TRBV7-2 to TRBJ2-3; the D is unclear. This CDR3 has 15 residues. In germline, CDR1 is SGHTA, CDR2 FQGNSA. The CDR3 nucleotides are TGTGCCGGCAGCTTAAGGGTCGGAAGCACAGATACGCAGTATTTT. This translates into CAGSLRVGSTDTQYF.

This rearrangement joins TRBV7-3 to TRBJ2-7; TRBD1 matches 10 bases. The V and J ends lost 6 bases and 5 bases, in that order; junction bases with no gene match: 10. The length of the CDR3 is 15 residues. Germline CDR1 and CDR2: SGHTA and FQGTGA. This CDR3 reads CASSLVGTGDHEQYF. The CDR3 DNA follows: TGTGCCAGCAGTCTTGTGGGGACAGGGGACCACGAGCAGTACTTC.

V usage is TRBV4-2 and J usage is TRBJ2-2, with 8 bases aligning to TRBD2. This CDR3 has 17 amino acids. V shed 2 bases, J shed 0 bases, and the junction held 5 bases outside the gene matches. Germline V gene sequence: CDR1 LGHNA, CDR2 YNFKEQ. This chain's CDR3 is CASSQQPGLANTGELFF. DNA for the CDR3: TGTGCCAGCAGCCAACAACCGGGACTAGCGAACACCGGGGAGCTGTTTTTT.

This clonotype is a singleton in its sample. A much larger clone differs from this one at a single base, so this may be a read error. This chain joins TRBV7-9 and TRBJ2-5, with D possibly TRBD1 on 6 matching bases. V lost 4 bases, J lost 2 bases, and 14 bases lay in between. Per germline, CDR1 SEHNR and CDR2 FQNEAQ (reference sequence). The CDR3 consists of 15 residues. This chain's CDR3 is CASSSDRREQETQYF. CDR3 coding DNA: TGTGCCAGCAGCTCAGACAGGCGCGAACAAGAGACCCAGTACTTC.

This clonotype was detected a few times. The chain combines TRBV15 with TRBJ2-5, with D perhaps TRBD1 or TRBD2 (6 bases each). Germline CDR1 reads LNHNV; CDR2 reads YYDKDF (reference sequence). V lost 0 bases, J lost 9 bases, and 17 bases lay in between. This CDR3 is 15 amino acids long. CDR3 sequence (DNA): TGTGCCACCAGCAGAGATGCGAGCGGGCCAGGGGCCCAGTACTTC. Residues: CATSRDASGPGAQYF.

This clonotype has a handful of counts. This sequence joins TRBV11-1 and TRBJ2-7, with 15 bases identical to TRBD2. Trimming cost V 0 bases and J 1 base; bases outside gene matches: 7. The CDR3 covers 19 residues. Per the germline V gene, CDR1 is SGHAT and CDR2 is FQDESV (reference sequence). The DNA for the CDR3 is TGTGCCAGCAGCTTAGCGGATGGACTAGCGGGAGGGCGATCCTACGAGCAGTACTTC. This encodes CASSLADGLAGGRSYEQYF.

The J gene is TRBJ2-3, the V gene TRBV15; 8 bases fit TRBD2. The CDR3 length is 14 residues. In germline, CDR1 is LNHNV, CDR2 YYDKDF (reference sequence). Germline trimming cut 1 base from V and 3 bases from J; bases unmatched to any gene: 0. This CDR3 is CATSRGGGTDTQYF. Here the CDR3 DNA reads TGTGCCACCAGCAGAGGCGGGGGGACAGATACGCAGTATTTT.

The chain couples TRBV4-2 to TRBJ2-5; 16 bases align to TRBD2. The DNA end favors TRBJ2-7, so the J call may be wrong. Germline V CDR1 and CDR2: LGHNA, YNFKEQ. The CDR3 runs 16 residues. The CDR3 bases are TGTGCCAGCAGCCATGGGACTAGCGGGAGGGCCCACGAGCAGTACTTC. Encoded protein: CASSHGTSGRAHEQYF.

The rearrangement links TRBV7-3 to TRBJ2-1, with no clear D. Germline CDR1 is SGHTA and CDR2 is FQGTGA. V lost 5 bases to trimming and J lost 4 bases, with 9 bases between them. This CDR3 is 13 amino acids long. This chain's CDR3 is CASSKSHYNEQFF. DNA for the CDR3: TGTGCCAGCAGCAAAAGCCATTACAATGAGCAGTTCTTC.

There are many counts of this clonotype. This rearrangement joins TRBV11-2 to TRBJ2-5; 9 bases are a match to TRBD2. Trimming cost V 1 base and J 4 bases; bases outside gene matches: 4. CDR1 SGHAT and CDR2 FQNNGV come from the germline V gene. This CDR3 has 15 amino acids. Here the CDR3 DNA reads TGTGCCAGCAGCTTAGTTGTAGCGGGAGTAGAGACCCAGTACTTC. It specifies CASSLVVAGVETQYF.

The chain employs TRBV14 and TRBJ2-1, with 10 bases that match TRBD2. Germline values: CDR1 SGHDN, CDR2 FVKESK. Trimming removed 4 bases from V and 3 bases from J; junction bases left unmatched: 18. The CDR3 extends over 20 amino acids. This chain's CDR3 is CASSPSLAGGFQPVYNEQFF. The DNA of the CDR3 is TGTGCCAGCAGCCCATCCTTAGCGGGGGGATTTCAACCGGTCTACAATGAGCAGTTCTTC. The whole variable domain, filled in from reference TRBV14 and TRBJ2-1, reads EAGVTQFPSHSVIEKGQTVTLRCDPISGHDNLYWYRRVMGKEIKFLLHFVKESKQDESGMPNNRFLAERTGGTYSTLKVQPAELEDSGVYFCASSPSLAGGFQPVYNEQFFGPGTRLTVL.

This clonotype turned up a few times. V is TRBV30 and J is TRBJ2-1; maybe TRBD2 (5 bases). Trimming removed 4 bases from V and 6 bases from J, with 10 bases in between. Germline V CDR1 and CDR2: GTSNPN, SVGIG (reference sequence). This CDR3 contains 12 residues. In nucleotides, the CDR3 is TGTGCCTGGACCGGGGAGAGCAATGAGCAGTTCTTC. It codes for CAWTGESNEQFF.

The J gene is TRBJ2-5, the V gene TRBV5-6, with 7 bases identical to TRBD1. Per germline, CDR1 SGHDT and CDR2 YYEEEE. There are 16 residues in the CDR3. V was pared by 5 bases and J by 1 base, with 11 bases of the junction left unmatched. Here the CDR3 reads CASSFITGVGQETQYF. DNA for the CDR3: TGTGCCAGCAGTTTTATTACAGGGGTCGGCCAAGAGACCCAGTACTTC.

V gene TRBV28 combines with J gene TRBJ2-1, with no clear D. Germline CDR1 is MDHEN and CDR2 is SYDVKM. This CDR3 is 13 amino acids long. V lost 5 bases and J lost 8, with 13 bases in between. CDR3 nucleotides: TGTGCCAGCAGTGTAATCGCTCGCCATGAGCAGTTCTTC. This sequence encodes CASSVIARHEQFF.

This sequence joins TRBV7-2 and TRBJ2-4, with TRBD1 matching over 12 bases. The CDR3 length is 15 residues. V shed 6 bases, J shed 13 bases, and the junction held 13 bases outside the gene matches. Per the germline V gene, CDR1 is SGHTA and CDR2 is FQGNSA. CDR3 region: CASSPTGTGGGGQYF. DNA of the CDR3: TGTGCCAGCAGTCCGACAGGGACAGGGGGCGGAGGGCAGTACTTC.